This TCR beta chain was captured by sequencing in a study of cytomegalovirus exposure and HLA in healthy donors. The study, taken as a whole, reports: Confirmation was obtained in vitro that three CMV-associated chains are specific for CMV antigens.

The method was immunoSEQ multiplex PCR; TCRdb's version includes in-frame clones alone and lacks a portion of them. The repertoire holds 90,000 to 150,000 clones, around 86% seen once, with roughly 5.3% in the top ten. In regard to this clone: No antigen is known for it.

The donors were in the 120-subject validation cohort; that cohort was separate from the approximately 700-subject first cohort. Germline loops: CDR1 GTSNPN, CDR2 SVGIG (reference sequence). The V and J ends lost 3 bases and 4 bases, in that order; junction bases with no gene match: 5. The length of the CDR3 is 14 residues. The clonotype comes from a man between 18 and 29 years old in good health and CMV-seronegative. The sequencing input was PBMCs. The chain couples TRBV30 to TRBJ1-2, with 10 nucleotides matching TRBD1. The CDR3 sequence: CAWRGQGNFYGYTF. DNA for the CDR3: TGTGCCTGGAGGGGACAGGGGAATTTCTATGGCTACACCTTC.